Shown below are 22 T cell receptor beta chains from a single sample sequenced in a study of T cells in pancreatic ductal adenocarcinoma. Libraries were prepared by immunoSEQ multiplex PCR; TCRdb keeps only in-frame clonotypes and omits some of them. Among roughly 16,000 clones listed, roughly 90% were seen once. Surgery without prior neoadjuvant therapy was the treatment of the selected pancreatic ductal adenocarcinoma patients. Sequencing was carried out using PBMCs. These receptors were obtained from a human donor with pancreatic ductal adenocarcinoma.

The V and J genes are TRBV6-6 and TRBJ2-7; perhaps TRBD1 as D (5 bases). V was clipped by 6 bases and J by 3 bases, with 15 bases between them. Germline CDR1 MNHNY, CDR2 SVGAGI (reference sequence). There are 14 residues in the CDR3. CDR3 sequence reads: CASSTIRQIYEQYF. The CDR3 nucleotides are TGTGCCAGCAGCACAATAAGACAGATCTACGAGCAGTACTTC.

This chain joins TRBV11-2 and TRBJ2-2; D gene uncertain. The CDR3 runs 14 residues. Germline CDR1 is SGHAT and CDR2 is FQNNGV. V was cut by 1 base and J by 3 bases, with 6 bases left in between. CDR3 sequence (DNA): TGTGCCAGCAGCTTAGCTAGGTACACCGGGGAGCTGTTTTTT. Protein sequence: CASSLARYTGELFF.

V gene TRBV7-6 combines with J gene TRBJ2-7, with D possibly matching TRBD1 (6 bases). The germline V gene encodes CDR1 SGHVS and CDR2 FNYEAQ. The CDR3 extends over 12 amino acids. V lost 1 base, J lost 9 bases, and 10 bases lay in between. Written as DNA, the CDR3 is TGTGCCAGCAGCTTAGATGGGACACGGCAGTACTTC. As protein: CASSLDGTRQYF.

The rearrangement joins TRBV7-9 to TRBJ1-1; 7 positions agree with TRBD1. Germline V CDR1 and CDR2: SEHNR, FQNEAQ (reference sequence). This CDR3 region has 14 residues. The junction had 6 bases not matched to a gene; V was cut back by 0 bases and J by 8 bases. The DNA for the CDR3 is TGTGCCAGCAGCTTAGCGGGACAGTCTCACGAAGCTTTCTTT. It codes for CASSLAGQSHEAFF.

This chain uses TRBV7-2 with TRBJ2-7; 8 bases are shared with TRBD1. The CDR3 sequence is 14 residues long. CDR1 and CDR2 (germline): SGHTA, FQGNSA. The ends lost 7 bases at V and 5 bases at J; junction bases unmatched: 10. In DNA form, the CDR3 reads TGTGCCAGCAACAGGGGGGTTTCTGCCAACGAGCAGTACTTC. Translated, it gives CASNRGVSANEQYF.

The chain uses TRBV7-3 and TRBJ2-7; 7 bases line up with TRBD1. Unmatched junction bases numbered 12, after V lost 6 bases and J lost 7 bases. CDR1 and CDR2 from the germline V gene are SGHTA and FQGTGA. The CDR3 runs to 14 residues. DNA for the CDR3: TGTGCCAGCAGGAAGGGGGCAGGGGAGAGTGAGCAGTACTTC. Translation: CASRKGAGESEQYF. Variable domain in full (rest from reference TRBV7-3 and TRBJ2-7): GAGVSQTPSNKVTEKGKYVELRCDPISGHTALYWYRQSLGQGPEFLIYFQGTGAADDSGLPNDRFFAVRPEGSVSTLKIQRTERGDSAVYLCASRKGAGESEQYFGPGTRLTVT.

This clone has more than one count but fewer than ten. V usage is TRBV7-2 and J usage is TRBJ1-4; D is possibly TRBD1 (5 bases). Per germline, CDR1 SGHTA and CDR2 FQGNSA. V was shortened by 6 bases and J by 3 bases, with 14 bases between the two germline ends. The CDR3 runs 15 residues. The CDR3 DNA sequence: TGTGCCAGCAGTACCATGACAGTTGCTAATGAAAAACTGTTTTTT. Protein sequence: CASSTMTVANEKLFF.

For this clone: The junction shows a germline mismatch at one end, possibly a read error. The V call is TRBV30, the J call TRBJ2-7, with D perhaps matching TRBD1 (6 bases). CDR1 and CDR2 from the germline V gene are GTSNPN and SVGIG (reference sequence). The CDR3 spans 11 residues. CDR3 DNA: TGTGTCTGGAGTGTACGTGACAGGTCTGAATTC. It specifies CVWSVRDRSEF.

This rearrangement joins TRBV10-3 to TRBJ1-1; maybe TRBD1 (5 bases). Germline V gives CDR1 ENHRY, CDR2 SYGVKD. Trimming stripped 2 bases from V and 2 bases from J, with 6 bases between. The CDR3 is 13 amino acids. CDR3 region: CAISETGNTEAFF. The CDR3 nucleotides are TGTGCCATCAGTGAGACAGGAAACACTGAAGCTTTCTTT.

V and J are TRBV9 and TRBJ2-3, with D hard to call. Looked up from germline, CDR1 is SGDLS and CDR2 is YYNGEE. CDR3 length: 13 residues. V was trimmed by 4 bases and J by 4 bases, leaving 10 bases between them. CDR3 sequence reads: CASSPNIADTQYF. The DNA for the CDR3 is TGTGCCAGCAGCCCCAACATTGCAGATACGCAGTATTTT.

V is TRBV5-5 and J is TRBJ2-1, with TRBD1 matching over 7 bases. The CDR3 is made up of 15 amino acids. In germline, CDR1 is SGHKS, CDR2 YYEKEE (reference sequence). V lost 3 bases to trimming and J lost 2 bases; unmatched junction nucleotides: 5. CDR3 sequence (DNA): TGTGCCAGCAGCTCTACAGGGGACCCCTACAATGAGCAGTTCTTC. Translating it yields CASSSTGDPYNEQFF.

The chain recombines TRBV6-6 with TRBJ2-7; 10 bases match TRBD1. Germline lookup yields CDR1 MNHNY and CDR2 SVGAGI (reference sequence). There are 16 residues in the CDR3. V was pared by 4 bases and J by 1 base, with 7 bases of the junction left unmatched. The CDR3 sequence is CASSFDRGRVSYEQYF. The CDR3 DNA sequence: TGTGCCAGCAGTTTTGACAGGGGGCGAGTGTCCTACGAGCAGTACTTC.

The count of this clone is one. This chain uses TRBV5-1 with TRBJ2-5, with 12 bases matching TRBD2. The V and J ends lost 4 bases and 3 bases, in that order; junction bases with no gene match: 4. The germline gives CDR1 SGHRS, CDR2 YFSETQ. This CDR3 contains 15 residues. The CDR3 coding sequence is TGCGCCAGCAGCCCTAGCGGGGGGGCCGAAGAGACCCAGTACTTC. Translation: CASSPSGGAEETQYF. The full variable domain, in which reference TRBV5-1 and TRBJ2-5 provide the parts outside the CDR3, is KAGVTQTPRYLIKTRGQQVTLSCSPISGHRSVSWYQQTPGQGLQFLFEYFSETQRNKGNFPGRFSGRQFSNSRSEMNVSTLELGDSALYLCASSPSGGAEETQYFGPGTRLLVL.

This chain uses TRBV5-1 with TRBJ2-3; D is uncertain. V gave up 0 bases and J gave up 6 bases, with 11 bases separating them. This CDR3 is 14 amino acids long. Germline CDR1 SGHRS, CDR2 YFSETQ. The CDR3 protein is CASSLAPFRDTQYF. CDR3 bases: TGCGCCAGCAGCTTGGCCCCCTTCCGTGATACGCAGTATTTT.

This chain uses TRBV2 with TRBJ1-1; D remains ambiguous. V shed 3 bases and J shed 2 bases, with 10 bases lying between them. Looked up from germline, CDR1 is SNHLY and CDR2 is FYNNEI. The CDR3 loop spans 14 amino acids. CDR3 loop: CASSDPRGNTEAFF. Here the CDR3 DNA reads TGTGCCAGCAGTGACCCACGAGGCAACACTGAAGCTTTCTTT.

The genes are TRBV5-1 and TRBJ2-1; 11 bases line up with TRBD1. Germline V lookup: CDR1 SGHRS, CDR2 YFSETQ. The junction had 16 bases not matched to a gene; V was cut back by 4 bases and J by 7 bases. The CDR3 totals 18 residues. CDR3 nucleotide sequence: TGCGCCAGCAGCCAACAACCGGGTCGGACAGGGGGCTCGAATGAGCAGTTCTTC. Protein: CASSQQPGRTGGSNEQFF.

This chain links TRBV30 with TRBJ2-5; no clear D gene. CDR3 length equals 14 residues. Germline V gene lookup returns CDR1 GTSNPN and CDR2 SVGIG (reference sequence). Trimming took 3 bases from V and 6 from J, leaving 17 bases between them. The CDR3 is CAWSLDLTSKTQYF. CDR3 bases: TGTGCCTGGAGCCTAGACCTCACGAGTAAGACCCAGTACTTC.

The chain carries TRBV9 and TRBJ2-2; D is uncertain. The CDR3 consists of 14 residues. Trimming took off 4 bases at V and 2 bases at J, with 9 bases between the two ends. The germline V gene has CDR1 SGDLS and CDR2 YYNGEE. The CDR3: CASSSGVNTGELFF. The CDR3 coding sequence is TGTGCCAGCAGCTCCGGAGTTAACACCGGGGAGCTGTTTTTT.

The V gene is TRBV10-2, the J gene TRBJ1-5; D possibly corresponds to TRBD1 (5 bases). In germline, CDR1 is WSHSY, CDR2 SAAADI. The CDR3 spans 13 residues. Trimming shortened V by 4 bases and J by 3 bases, and 7 bases separated the two germline ends. CDR3 amino acids: CASSGQFNQPQHF. In nucleotides, the CDR3 is TGCGCCAGCAGTGGACAGTTCAATCAGCCCCAGCATTTT.

V usage is TRBV6-6 and J usage is TRBJ2-4; 12 positions match TRBD1. V shed 7 bases, J shed 3 bases, and the junction held 4 bases outside the gene matches. From germline, CDR1 is MNHNY and CDR2 SVGAGI (reference sequence). CDR3 length: 15 amino acids. The CDR3 DNA follows: TGTGCCAGCATCGGGACAGGGGGCTTCAAAAACATTCAGTACTTC. It translates to CASIGTGGFKNIQYF.

V usage is TRBV15 and J usage is TRBJ1-5, with 9 bases aligning to TRBD1. Germline V CDR1 and CDR2: LNHNV, YYDKDF (reference sequence). CDR3 length: 17 amino acids. V was pared by 3 bases and J by 6 bases, with 12 bases of the junction left unmatched. The CDR3 loop is CATSRAGQGKFGQPQHF. The CDR3 DNA follows: TGTGCCACCAGCAGGGCGGGACAGGGAAAATTCGGTCAGCCCCAGCATTTT.

The chain uses TRBV5-1 and TRBJ2-1, with 7 bases identical to TRBD2. The germline CDR1 and CDR2 sequences are SGHRS and YFSETQ. V lost 0 bases to trimming and J lost 4 bases; unmatched junction nucleotides: 4. CDR3 length equals 15 residues. The CDR3 DNA sequence: TGCGCCAGCAGCTTGGGGGGGGGAAAATACAATGAGCAGTTCTTC. Its protein product is CASSLGGGKYNEQFF.